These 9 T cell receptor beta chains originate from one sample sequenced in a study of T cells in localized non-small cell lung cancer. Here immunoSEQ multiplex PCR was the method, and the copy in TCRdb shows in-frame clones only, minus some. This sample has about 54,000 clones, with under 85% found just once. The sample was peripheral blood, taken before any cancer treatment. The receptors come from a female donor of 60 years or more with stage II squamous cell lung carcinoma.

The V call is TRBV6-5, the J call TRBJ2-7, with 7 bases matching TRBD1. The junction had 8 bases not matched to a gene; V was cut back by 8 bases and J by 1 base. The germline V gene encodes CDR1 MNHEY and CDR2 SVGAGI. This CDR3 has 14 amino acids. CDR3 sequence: CASRLIQGSYEQYF. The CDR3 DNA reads TGTGCCAGCCGACTCATACAGGGGTCCTACGAGCAGTACTTC.

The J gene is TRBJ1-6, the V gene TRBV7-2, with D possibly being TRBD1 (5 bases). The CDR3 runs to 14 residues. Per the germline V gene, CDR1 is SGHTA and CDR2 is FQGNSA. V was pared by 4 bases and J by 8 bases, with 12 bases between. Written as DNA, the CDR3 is TGTGCCAGCAGCTCGGGTCAGGGCTATTCACCCCTCCACTTT. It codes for CASSSGQGYSPLHF.

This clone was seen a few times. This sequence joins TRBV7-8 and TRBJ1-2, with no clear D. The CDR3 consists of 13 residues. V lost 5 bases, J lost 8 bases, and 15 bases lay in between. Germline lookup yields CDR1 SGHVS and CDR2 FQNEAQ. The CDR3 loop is CASSLSVVGGYTF. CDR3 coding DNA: TGTGCCAGCAGCCTCTCAGTGGTGGGGGGCTACACCTTC.

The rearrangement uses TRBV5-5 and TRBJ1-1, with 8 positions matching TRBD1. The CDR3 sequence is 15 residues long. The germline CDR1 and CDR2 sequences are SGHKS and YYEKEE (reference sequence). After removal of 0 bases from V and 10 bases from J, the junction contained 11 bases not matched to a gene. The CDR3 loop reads CASSLVGQGDLGAFF. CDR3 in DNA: TGTGCCAGCAGCTTGGTAGGACAGGGAGATCTGGGAGCTTTCTTT.

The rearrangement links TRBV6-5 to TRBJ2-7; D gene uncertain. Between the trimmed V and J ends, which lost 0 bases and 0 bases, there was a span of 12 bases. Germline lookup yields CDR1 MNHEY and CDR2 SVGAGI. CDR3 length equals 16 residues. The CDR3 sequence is CASSYSGTRSSYEQYF. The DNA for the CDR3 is TGTGCCAGCAGTTACTCGGGTACGCGGAGCTCCTACGAGCAGTACTTC.

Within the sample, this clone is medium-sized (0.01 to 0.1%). CDR3 residues: CASLGSGRQGENQPQHF. The CDR3 coding sequence is TGTGCCAGTTTAGGATCCGGTAGGCAGGGCGAGAATCAGCCCCAGCATTTT. The chain employs TRBV19 and TRBJ1-5; possible D gene TRBD1, 5 bases. CDR1 is LNHDA, CDR2 SQIVND, per germline (reference sequence). V was shortened by 8 bases and J by 4 bases, with 24 bases between the two germline ends. The CDR3 consists of 17 residues.

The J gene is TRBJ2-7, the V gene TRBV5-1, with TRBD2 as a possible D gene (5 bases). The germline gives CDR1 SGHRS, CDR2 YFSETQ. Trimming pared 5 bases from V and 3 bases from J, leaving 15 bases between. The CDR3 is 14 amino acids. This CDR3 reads CASSLPGRGYEQYF. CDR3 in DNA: TGCGCCAGCAGTTTACCTGGACGGGGCTACGAGCAGTACTTC.

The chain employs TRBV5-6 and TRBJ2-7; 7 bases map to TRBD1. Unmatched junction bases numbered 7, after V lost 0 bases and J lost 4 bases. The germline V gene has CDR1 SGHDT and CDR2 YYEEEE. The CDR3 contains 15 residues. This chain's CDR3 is CASSLGQGVVYEQYF. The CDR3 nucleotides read TGTGCCAGCAGCTTGGGGCAGGGGGTGGTATACGAGCAGTACTTC.

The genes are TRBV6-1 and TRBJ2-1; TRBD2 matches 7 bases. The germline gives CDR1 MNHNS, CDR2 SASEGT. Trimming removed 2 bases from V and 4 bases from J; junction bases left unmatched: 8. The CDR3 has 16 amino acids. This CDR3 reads CASSEPPGRGYNEQFF. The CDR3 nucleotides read TGTGCCAGCAGTGAACCCCCAGGGCGGGGGTACAATGAGCAGTTCTTC.